Shown below are 28 T cell receptor beta chains from a single sample sequenced in a study of siplizumab effects on memory and regulatory T cells. Sequencing used immunoSEQ multiplex PCR; TCRdb keeps in-frame clones, though not all of them. Among tens of thousands of clones listed, roughly 93% were seen once. Input material: CD8+ T cells sorted from blood. The receptors were sampled from a human donor in good health.

This chain uses TRBV6-5 with TRBJ2-2; D possibly corresponds to TRBD2 (6 bases). Germline V gene lookup returns CDR1 MNHEY and CDR2 SVGAGI. The CDR3 sequence is 13 residues long. Trimming removed 5 bases at V and 5 bases at J, with 9 bases between. The CDR3 region is CASSPGVTGELFF. The CDR3 DNA reads TGTGCCAGCAGTCCGGGAGTGACCGGGGAGCTGTTTTTT.

The rearrangement joins TRBV19 to TRBJ2-1; 9 bases match TRBD2. The CDR3 is 17 amino acids. J lost 3 bases, V lost 3 bases, and 9 bases had no gene match. The germline V gene encodes CDR1 LNHDA and CDR2 SQIVND (reference sequence). The CDR3, as DNA: TGTGCCAGTAGTATGGTTAGCGGGGGCAAACTCTACAATGAGCAGTTCTTC. Translated, it gives CASSMVSGGKLYNEQFF.

The rearrangement joins TRBV13 to TRBJ2-3; TRBD1 matches 8 bases. J was trimmed by 2 bases and V by 3 bases; bases with no gene match: 7. This CDR3 contains 16 residues. The germline CDR1 and CDR2 sequences are PRHDT and FYEKMQ (reference sequence). CDR3 sequence: CASSFPSGQDTDTQYF. The CDR3 nucleotides are TGTGCCAGCAGCTTTCCCTCGGGACAGGACACAGATACGCAGTATTTT.

The chain combines TRBV10-2 with TRBJ2-7; D not resolved. The CDR3 contains 11 residues. Trimming removed 6 bases from V and 1 base from J, with 4 bases in between. Germline V gene lookup returns CDR1 WSHSY and CDR2 SAAADI. CDR3 region: CASRDSYEQYF. DNA for the CDR3: TGCGCCAGCAGGGATTCCTACGAGCAGTACTTC.

The chain joins TRBV27 to TRBJ2-5, with a tentative D call TRBD2 (5 bases). V shed 2 bases and J shed 1 base, with 5 bases lying between them. In germline, CDR1 is MNHEY, CDR2 SMNVEV (reference sequence). This CDR3 is built from 13 residues. In DNA form, the CDR3 reads TGTGCCAGCAGTTTACGGGGCCAAGAGACCCAGTACTTC. It translates to CASSLRGQETQYF.

This chain links TRBV6-5 with TRBJ2-3; D possibly corresponds to TRBD2 (6 bases). CDR1 MNHEY and CDR2 SVGAGI come from the germline V gene. The CDR3 contains 16 residues. Trimming removed 2 bases from V and 2 bases from J, with 14 bases in between. CDR3: CASSYRQGGPTDTQYF. The DNA of the CDR3 is TGTGCCAGCAGTTACAGGCAGGGAGGCCCCACAGATACGCAGTATTTT.

About this clone: Other DNA sequences of this sample code for an identical CDR3. The chain recombines TRBV6-5 with TRBJ2-7; D is unclear. V lost 0 bases, J lost 4 bases, and 10 bases lay in between. CDR1 and CDR2 from the germline V gene are MNHEY and SVGAGI. The CDR3 sequence is 14 residues long. The CDR3 region is CASSYSAESYEQYF. CDR3 coding DNA: TGTGCCAGCAGTTACTCGGCCGAAAGTTACGAGCAGTACTTC.

This chain uses TRBV19 with TRBJ1-5; D perhaps matches TRBD1 (6 bases). The CDR3 covers 13 residues. The V end lost 7 bases, the J end lost 6 bases, and 13 bases lay between the germline ends. Per germline, CDR1 LNHDA and CDR2 SQIVND (reference sequence). The CDR3 sequence is CASMLGASQPQHF. CDR3 sequence (DNA): TGTGCCAGTATGTTGGGGGCGAGTCAGCCCCAGCATTTT.

This clone was detected only once. The CDR3 spells CASSLVLTEEQYF. DNA for the CDR3: TGTGCCAGCAGCTTAGTTCTAACAGAAGAGCAGTACTTC. The chain uses TRBV7-2 and TRBJ2-7; D gene uncertain. CDR3 length: 13 residues. The ends were cut back, 1 base at V and 7 bases at J, with 11 bases in the middle. From germline, CDR1 is SGHTA and CDR2 FQGNSA.

The V call is TRBV27, the J call TRBJ2-7, with no clear D. Germline assignment: CDR1 MNHEY and CDR2 SMNVEV (reference sequence). V was clipped by 0 bases and J by 7 bases, with 16 bases between them. This CDR3 is built from 15 residues. For the CDR3, the DNA is TGTGCCAGCAGTTTATCGATTCGCTCCGTTGTAGAGCAGTACTTC. Residues: CASSLSIRSVVEQYF.

The chain couples TRBV28 to TRBJ2-5; TRBD2 agrees at 7 bases. V shed 6 bases and J 0 bases; nucleotides not matched to a gene: 10. The CDR3 has 16 amino acids. Germline V lookup: CDR1 MDHEN, CDR2 SYDVKM. CDR3 loop: CASSPSHRGDQETQYF. DNA of the CDR3: TGTGCCAGCAGCCCTTCTCACCGGGGGGACCAAGAGACCCAGTACTTC.

CDR3 DNA: TGTGCCAGCAGTGTGACTAGCGGGAGGGCTTACGAGCAGTACTTC. It yields the protein CASSVTSGRAYEQYF. The rearrangement links TRBV27 to TRBJ2-7, with 14 bases aligning to TRBD2. CDR1 and CDR2 (germline): MNHEY, SMNVEV (reference sequence). This CDR3 has 15 residues. V lost 5 bases, J lost 4 bases, and 4 bases stayed unmatched.

The chain links TRBV9 to TRBJ1-1; D may be TRBD1 (6 bases). The CDR3 runs 15 residues. V lost 3 bases to trimming and J lost 1 base, with 13 bases between them. The germline V gene encodes CDR1 SGDLS and CDR2 YYNGEE. The CDR3 nucleotides are TGTGCCAGCAGCGCCGGGGGGCAGGGGAACACTGAAGCTTTCTTT. Protein product: CASSAGGQGNTEAFF.

In DNA, the CDR3 is TGTGCCAGCAGTATAGAGGGAGGGGCAGGGTCACCCCTCCACTTT. Amino acids: CASSIEGGAGSPLHF. This rearrangement joins TRBV13 to TRBJ1-6; weak D call: TRBD1 (5 bases). The CDR3 runs 15 residues. CDR1 and CDR2 (germline): PRHDT, FYEKMQ (reference sequence). Trimming took off 6 bases at V and 10 bases at J, with 19 bases between the two ends.

This rearrangement joins TRBV5-1 to TRBJ2-1, with no clear D. V was pared by 0 bases and J by 3 bases, with 7 bases between. The CDR3 sequence is 14 residues long. Germline CDR1 and CDR2: SGHRS and YFSETQ. This chain's CDR3 is CASSLDGDYNEQFF. The CDR3 DNA is TGCGCCAGCAGCTTGGATGGGGACTACAATGAGCAGTTCTTC.

The chain has TRBV4-1 and TRBJ1-1, with D tentatively TRBD1 (5 bases). The CDR3 loop spans 13 amino acids. Germline V CDR1 and CDR2: MGHRA, YSYEKL. V was trimmed by 2 bases and J by 5 bases, leaving 9 bases between them. CDR3: CASSQIGGTEAFF. The CDR3 DNA follows: TGCGCCAGCAGCCAAATCGGGGGTACTGAAGCTTTCTTT.

The chain has TRBV6-5 and TRBJ2-1; D is unclear. V lost 6 bases and J lost 6, with 9 bases in between. Germline V lookup: CDR1 MNHEY, CDR2 SVGAGI. The CDR3 has 12 amino acids. CDR3 sequence: CASSWTSNEQFF. The CDR3 DNA sequence: TGTGCCAGCAGCTGGACCAGCAATGAGCAGTTCTTC.

V and J are TRBV10-3 and TRBJ2-7, with D perhaps assigned TRBD1 or TRBD2 (6 bases each). CDR3 length: 15 residues. Trimming stripped 5 bases from V and 5 bases from J, with 19 bases between. CDR1 ENHRY and CDR2 SYGVKD come from the germline V gene. The CDR3 DNA follows: TGTGCCATCAGTTTCGAGGGAAGGGGGGCGGACGAGCAGTACTTC. It is translated as CAISFEGRGADEQYF.

V and J are TRBV11-1 and TRBJ2-5; 9 nucleotides agree with TRBD2. This CDR3 region has 16 residues. Germline V CDR1 and CDR2: SGHAT, FQDESV (reference sequence). Trimming took 3 bases from V and 3 from J; bases not matched to a gene: 8. CDR3: CASSLFWTSDEETQYF. CDR3 sequence (DNA): TGTGCCAGCAGCTTGTTCTGGACTAGCGACGAAGAGACCCAGTACTTC.

This chain links TRBV7-9 with TRBJ1-1; TRBD1 is a possible D gene (5 bases). This CDR3 comprises 15 residues. Germline values: CDR1 SEHNR, CDR2 FQNEAQ (reference sequence). Trimming pared 2 bases from V and 4 bases from J, leaving 14 bases between. The CDR3 DNA is TGTGCCAGCAGCTTAACCAGGGTGAAGGGCACTGAAGCTTTCTTT. Translating gives CASSLTRVKGTEAFF.

The J gene is TRBJ2-1, the V gene TRBV4-1; no clear D gene. CDR1 and CDR2 (germline): MGHRA, YSYEKL. The CDR3 extends over 18 amino acids. Trimming removed 0 bases from V and 0 bases from J, with 15 bases in between. This CDR3 is CASSQDSGMGYSYNEQFF. The CDR3 coding sequence is TGCGCCAGCAGCCAAGATTCGGGCATGGGATACTCCTACAATGAGCAGTTCTTC.

The chain carries TRBV19 and TRBJ2-7; TRBD2 might be the D (6 bases). This CDR3 has 12 residues. V was clipped by 5 bases and J by 6 bases, with 11 bases between them. Germline V lookup: CDR1 LNHDA, CDR2 SQIVND (reference sequence). The CDR3 sequence: CASSPRRGEQYF. CDR3 nucleotide sequence: TGTGCCAGTAGTCCCCGGAGGGGCGAGCAGTACTTC.

This clone was counted a single time. The chain has TRBV5-6 and TRBJ2-7; D not certain. Trimming cost V 0 bases and J 3 bases, with 7 bases left between them. The CDR3 sequence is 13 residues long. Per germline, CDR1 SGHDT and CDR2 YYEEEE. The CDR3 DNA reads as TGTGCCAGCAGCTTGGACGACGGCTACGAGCAGTACTTC. Translated, it gives CASSLDDGYEQYF.

The J gene is TRBJ1-5, the V gene TRBV2, with D hard to call. The V and J ends lost 7 bases and 0 bases respectively, with 13 bases between them. The length of the CDR3 is 15 residues. Germline lookup yields CDR1 SNHLY and CDR2 FYNNEI. CDR3 bases: TGTGCCAGCACCGGTGAAGGGTATAGCAATCAGCCCCAGCATTTT. This sequence encodes CASTGEGYSNQPQHF.

CDR3 in amino acids: CASSLQRGAEETQYF. As DNA, the CDR3 is TGTGCCAGCAGCTTACAGCGGGGGGCCGAAGAGACCCAGTACTTC. The rearrangement links TRBV7-9 to TRBJ2-5, with 9 bases aligning to TRBD2. Unmatched junction bases numbered 4, after V lost 2 bases and J lost 3 bases. The CDR3 sequence is 15 residues long. CDR1 is SEHNR and CDR2 is FQNEAQ in the germline V gene (reference sequence).

V and J are TRBV19 and TRBJ2-1; 13 bases are shared with TRBD2. V dropped 4 bases and J dropped 9; count of bases not matched to a gene: 3. Germline V CDR1 and CDR2: LNHDA, SQIVND (reference sequence). The CDR3 has 14 amino acids. CDR3 sequence reads: CASSRTSGGGEQFF. CDR3 DNA sequence: TGTGCCAGTAGTAGGACTAGCGGGGGTGGTGAGCAGTTCTTC. The variable domain in full, with the rest retrieved from reference TRBV19 and TRBJ2-1, is DGGITQSPKYLFRKEGQNVTLSCEQNLNHDAMYWYRQDPGQGLRLIYYSQIVNDFQKGDIAEGYSVSREKKESFPLTVTSAQKNPTAFYLCASSRTSGGGEQFFGPGTRLTVL.

The rearrangement links TRBV4-1 to TRBJ2-7, with D hard to call. V shed 5 bases and J shed 3 bases, with 14 bases lying between them. There are 14 residues in the CDR3. Germline V gene lookup returns CDR1 MGHRA and CDR2 YSYEKL. CDR3 sequence reads: CASSSFHGVYEQYF. In DNA, the CDR3 is TGCGCCAGCAGCTCATTTCACGGAGTCTACGAGCAGTACTTC.

The gene calls are TRBV7-6 and TRBJ2-7; 9 positions agree with TRBD1. J gave up 3 bases and V 2 bases, and 2 bases lay outside the gene matches. This CDR3 has 14 residues. Germline lookup yields CDR1 SGHVS and CDR2 FNYEAQ. The CDR3 protein is CASSLWTGDYEQYF. CDR3 bases: TGTGCCAGCAGCTTATGGACAGGGGACTACGAGCAGTACTTC.